This T cell receptor (beta chain) was recorded in a study of shared clonotypes between healthy human individuals. In the study overall: Three plates each covered CD4 naive and memory; CD8 naive two, CD8 memory one. Findings and caveats of the study: What naive subsets generally showed was a larger estimated richness than memory subsets showed.

The repertoire was sequenced with immunoSEQ multiplex PCR; TCRdb's copy has only in-frame clones and lacks some. This table holds about 1 million clones, under 80% found once. A note on this clone: No antigen is known for it.

The CDR3 extends over 16 amino acids. The germline gives CDR1 SGHRS, CDR2 YFSETQ. The trim removed 2 bases at V and 2 bases at J, leaving 9 bases unmatched. The donors, healthy adults who were HIV-negative, had experienced no recent acute infections or vaccinations. The rearrangement uses TRBV5-1 and TRBJ2-5; 7 bases line up with TRBD1. This receptor was obtained from a man between 18 and 35 years old in good health. Sequencing was carried out using memory CD4+ T cells sorted from blood. Subset described: CD45RA-negative fraction. The CDR3 region is CASSLGTVSIQETQYF. The CDR3 coding sequence is TGCGCCAGCAGCTTAGGGACAGTCTCAATTCAAGAGACCCAGTACTTC.